These 20 T cell receptor beta chains originate from one sample sequenced in a study of T-cell memory formation after mild COVID-19. TCRdb fed the 5' RACE reads into MiXCR, producing one record per CDR3 protein. The sample holds 400,000 to 450,000 distinct CDR3 sequences; 15% to 20% are singletons and the top ten take roughly 21%. The source material was PBMCs or a T cell subset sorted from them (not recorded which). The source is a man between 18 and 35 years old who had mild COVID-19 (a few samples of this study predate the infection). Cell type and time point are not known.

The chain employs TRBV20-1 and TRBJ2-7, with no clear D. The CDR3 has 13 residues. CDR1 and CDR2 from the germline V gene are DFQATT and SNEGSKA (reference sequence). The ends were cut back, 1 base at V and 3 bases at J, with 10 bases in the middle. The DNA of the CDR3 is TGCAGTGCTAGAGGGATCGACCGCTACGAGCAGTACGTC. It specifies CSARGIDRYEQYV.

V and J are TRBV4-3 and TRBJ2-5; no clear D. The CDR3 is 14 amino acids. Deletions cut 0 bases from V and 5 bases from J, with 10 bases between. Germline assignment: CDR1 LGHNA and CDR2 YSLEER. CDR3 in amino acids: CASSQDLYWETQYF. Written as DNA, the CDR3 is TGCGCCAGCAGCCAAGATTTGTATTGGGAGACCCAGTACTTC.

The chain carries TRBV4-3 and TRBJ2-1, with 8 bases aligning to TRBD2. CDR3 length: 13 residues. Germline V gene sequence: CDR1 LGHNA, CDR2 YSLEER. Losses at the gene ends were 3 bases for V and 9 bases for J; bases not matched to a gene: 4. DNA of the CDR3: TGCGCCAGCAGCCAGGGACTAGAGGCTGAGCAGTTCTTC. Residues: CASSQGLEAEQFF.

This chain uses TRBV7-2 with TRBJ2-5; 12 bases are a match to TRBD2. Trimming removed 5 bases from V and 6 bases from J; junction bases left unmatched: 10. The V gene's germline CDR1 is SGHTA and CDR2 FQGNSA. The CDR3 is made up of 16 amino acids. The CDR3 here is CASSPQSTSGSQTQYF. As DNA, the CDR3 is TGTGCCAGCAGCCCCCAGTCGACTAGCGGGAGTCAGACCCAGTACTTC.

The V gene is TRBV20-1, the J gene TRBJ1-5, with 8 bases matching TRBD1. The germline CDR1 and CDR2 sequences are DFQATT and SNEGSKA (reference sequence). The CDR3 is 13 amino acids. V gave up 6 bases and J gave up 10 bases; unmatched junction bases: 11. CDR3 in amino acids: CSALRQGSSPQHF. The DNA of the CDR3 is TGCAGTGCCTTGAGACAGGGGAGTTCACCCCAGCATTTT.

This chain uses TRBV20-1 with TRBJ2-3; D may be TRBD1 (5 bases). Germline CDR1 and CDR2: DFQATT and SNEGSKA (reference sequence). The CDR3 runs to 14 residues. V gave up 5 bases and J gave up 4 bases, with 16 bases separating them. CDR3 nucleotide sequence: TGCAGTGCTGCACCACCCCAGGGATCAGATACGCAGTATTTT. As protein: CSAAPPQGSDTQYF.

This clonotype has only a few counts. The chain has TRBV28 and TRBJ1-4, with TRBD1 identical over 9 bases. There are 17 residues in the CDR3. CDR1 is MDHEN, CDR2 SYDVKM, per germline. V shed 4 bases, J shed 7 bases, and the junction held 13 bases outside the gene matches. Here the CDR3 DNA reads TGTGCCAGCAGTTCCTCCGGGACAGGGTCCCTTGGTGAAAAACTGTTTTTT. Amino acid sequence: CASSSSGTGSLGEKLFF.

This chain links TRBV5-1 with TRBJ2-1; tentative D call: TRBD1 (5 bases). V lost 4 bases and J 0 bases, leaving 8 bases between the germline ends. CDR1 is SGHRS, CDR2 YFSETQ, per germline. This CDR3 has 14 amino acids. CDR3 DNA sequence: TGCGCCAGCAGCAATCAGGGCTCCTACAATGAGCAGTTCTTC. This sequence encodes CASSNQGSYNEQFF.

This clonotype was observed many times. In DNA, the CDR3 is TGTGCCAGCTCACCCGCCGGAACAGGGGCCTTGTACGAGCAGTACGTC. Its translation is CASSPAGTGALYEQYV. The V call is TRBV18, the J call TRBJ2-7; 7 bases are a match to TRBD1. CDR1 is KGHSH and CDR2 is LQKENI in the germline V gene. The CDR3 loop spans 16 amino acids. With 3 bases clipped from V and 4 bases from J, the junction kept 12 bases outside the gene matches.

In its sample, this clonotype was seen a few times. V gene TRBV6-2 or TRBV6-3 combines with J gene TRBJ2-7, with D unresolved. This CDR3 has 11 residues. The V and J ends lost 0 bases and 12 bases respectively, with 9 bases between them. CDR1 and CDR2 (germline): MNHEY, SVGEGT. Here the CDR3 reads CASSYSGLRYV. The CDR3 region has the DNA TGTGCCAGCAGTTACTCTGGATTGCGGTACGTC.

This clonotype was seen many times. The chain employs TRBV5-1 and TRBJ2-1, with 9 bases matching TRBD2. The CDR3 spans 18 residues. The germline V gene encodes CDR1 SGHRS and CDR2 YFSETQ. With V trimmed by 1 base and J by 8 bases, 16 bases remained unmatched. The CDR3 sequence is CASSLSRLAGPHGDEQFF. The CDR3 DNA is TGCGCCAGCAGCTTGAGTAGGCTAGCGGGGCCCCACGGGGATGAGCAGTTCTTC.

This clonotype was seen only a few times. The rearrangement uses TRBV9 and TRBJ2-1, with D perhaps matching TRBD2 (7 bases). The CDR3 runs to 15 residues. V lost 3 bases and J lost 2, with 12 bases in between. Germline V gene data show CDR1 as SGDLS and CDR2 as YYNGEE. In DNA form, the CDR3 reads TGTGCCAGCAGCGCTCTGCGGGGGCCCTACAATGAGCAGTTCTTC. Amino acids: CASSALRGPYNEQFF.

This clonotype showed up just a few times. The chain links TRBV7-8 to TRBJ2-1; weak D call: TRBD1 (6 bases). V was clipped by 4 bases and J by 8 bases, with 15 bases between them. In germline, CDR1 is SGHVS, CDR2 FQNEAQ. The CDR3 sequence is 14 residues long. As DNA, the CDR3 is TGTGCCAGCAGCTACGGCAGGGGCTGGCATGAGCAGTTCTTC. Its protein is CASSYGRGWHEQFF.

The V call is TRBV20-1, the J call TRBJ1-5; 7 bases are a match to TRBD1. From germline, CDR1 is DFQATT and CDR2 SNEGSKA (reference sequence). The CDR3 length is 14 residues. V shed 3 bases and J 5 bases; nucleotides not matched to a gene: 7. The CDR3 nucleotides read TGCAGTGCTAGGACAGGGTGGTACGATCAGCCCCAGCATTTT. It translates to CSARTGWYDQPQHF.

The rearrangement uses TRBV15 and TRBJ1-5, with 7 bases identical to TRBD1. The CDR3 contains 15 residues. Per the germline V gene, CDR1 is LNHNV and CDR2 is YYDKDF (reference sequence). V dropped 5 bases and J dropped 3; count of bases not matched to a gene: 7. The DNA of the CDR3 is TGTGCCACCAGCTTTCCGGGACAGTTCAATCAGCCCCAGCATTTT. Translation: CATSFPGQFNQPQHF.

This clonotype was seen a handful of times. The rearrangement uses TRBV28 and TRBJ2-7, with D perhaps assigned TRBD1 or TRBD2 (5 bases each). This CDR3 has 13 amino acids. Germline V CDR1 and CDR2: MDHEN, SYDVKM. Trimming removed 4 bases at V and 0 bases at J, with 7 bases between. CDR3: CASSWGSSYEQYV. The DNA of the CDR3 is TGTGCCAGCAGTTGGGGGAGCTCCTACGAGCAGTACGTC.

The rearrangement joins TRBV7-9 to TRBJ1-4; D unclear. The CDR3 sequence is 16 residues long. Germline CDR1 is SEHNR and CDR2 is FQNEAQ (reference sequence). The V and J ends lost 3 bases and 0 bases respectively, with 11 bases between them. The DNA for the CDR3 is TGTGCCAGCAGCTTCGGTCCAAGCTCAACTAATGAAAAACTGTTTTTT. Translating it yields CASSFGPSSTNEKLFF.

This chain joins TRBV6-4 and TRBJ1-5, with D perhaps matching TRBD1 (5 bases). Germline assignment: CDR1 MRHNA and CDR2 SNTAGT. The CDR3 runs 14 residues. Trimming stripped 3 bases from V and 9 bases from J, with 15 bases between. The CDR3 DNA is TGTGCCAGCAGTGAAGGGGCCCTTCGGGGGCCCCAGCATTTT. It translates to CASSEGALRGPQHF.

This clonotype was detected only a few times. This chain uses TRBV6-2 or TRBV6-3 with TRBJ1-1; 7 bases align to TRBD1. CDR1 and CDR2 from the germline V gene are MNHEY and SVGEGT. With 3 bases clipped from V and 8 bases from J, the junction kept 15 bases outside the gene matches. The CDR3 extends over 16 amino acids. CDR3 region: CASSYRKAGGVAEAFF. CDR3 nucleotides: TGTGCCAGCAGTTATCGCAAGGCAGGGGGGGTTGCCGAAGCTTTCTTT.

The rearrangement uses TRBV19 and TRBJ2-3; D ambiguous. With 3 bases removed from V and 0 bases from J, the gap between germline ends came to 10 bases. The CDR3 runs 15 residues. In germline, CDR1 is LNHDA, CDR2 SQIVND (reference sequence). DNA of the CDR3: TGTGCCAGTAGTATTCTGGGATGGAGCACAGATACGCAGTATTTT. Its protein product is CASSILGWSTDTQYF.